What follows are 30 T cell receptor beta chains derived from one specimen sequenced in a study of T cell clones after liver transplantation. TCRdb's table, derived via immunoSEQ multiplex PCR, lists solely in-frame clones and lacks some. The sample yields tens of thousands of clones, less than 75% seen once. Specimen: CD4+ T cells from blood, collected at the 22-month timepoint. These receptors were obtained from a human patient who received a liver transplant. Some T cells may have originated in the graft donor.

The chain carries TRBV2 and TRBJ1-5; TRBD1 matches at 8 bases. V lost 6 bases and J lost 3; bases outside the gene matches: 7. CDR3 size: 15 residues. Per germline, CDR1 SNHLY and CDR2 FYNNEI. The CDR3 protein is CASRTDRVNNQPQHF. As DNA, the CDR3 is TGTGCCAGCAGGACGGACAGGGTGAACAATCAGCCCCAGCATTTT.

Turning to this clone: Compared with germline, one end of the junction differs, possibly owing to a read error. The CDR3 loop is CASSENFGGGSSNEQYF. The CDR3 bases are TGTGCCAGCAGTGAGAATTTTGGAGGGGGGAGCTCCAACGAGCAGTACTTC. V gene TRBV6-1 combines with J gene TRBJ2-7; D possibly uses TRBD1 or TRBD2 (6 bases each). This CDR3 has 17 residues. Germline V gene data show CDR1 as MNHNS and CDR2 as SASEGT.

This clone was seen only once. CDR3 sequence: CAWSPGLAGGNEQFF. The DNA for the CDR3 is TGTGCCTGGAGTCCTGGACTAGCGGGGGGCAATGAGCAGTTCTTC. This sequence joins TRBV30 and TRBJ2-1; 14 bases map to TRBD2. The length of the CDR3 is 15 residues. Trimming at V came to 2 bases and at J to 6 bases, leaving 3 bases not matched to a gene. CDR1 and CDR2 (germline): GTSNPN, SVGIG (reference sequence).

This chain connects TRBV10-1 to TRBJ1-3; no firm D call. Looked up from germline, CDR1 is WNHNN and CDR2 is SYGVQD (reference sequence). There are 14 residues in the CDR3. V lost 8 bases and J lost 4, with 15 bases in between. Written as DNA, the CDR3 is TGCGCCAGCCAGTTTGCGGGGTGGGGAAACACCATATATTTT. Translated, it gives CASQFAGWGNTIYF.

The chain couples TRBV4-1 to TRBJ1-5; D is unclear. The CDR3 spans 15 residues. V lost 6 bases, J lost 4 bases, and 16 bases lay in between. The germline V gene encodes CDR1 MGHRA and CDR2 YSYEKL. The DNA for the CDR3 is TGCGCCAGCAGTCACTCCCCCACCACTAATCAGCCCCAGCATTTT. This translates into CASSHSPTTNQPQHF.

The chain links TRBV6-6 to TRBJ2-3, with D unclear. The V gene lost 2 bases and the J gene lost 5 bases, with 2 bases spanning the gap. CDR1 and CDR2 from the germline V gene are MNHNY and SVGAGI (reference sequence). This CDR3 region has 11 residues. CDR3 sequence reads: CASSYVDTQYF. The CDR3 bases are TGTGCCAGCAGTTACGTAGATACGCAGTATTTT.

This chain connects TRBV29-1 to TRBJ2-1, with 9 bases matching TRBD2. CDR1 and CDR2 from the germline V gene are SQVTM and ANQGSEA. V trimming: 6 bases; J trimming: 7 bases; junction bases outside the gene matches: 10. This CDR3 spans 14 amino acids. The CDR3 nucleotides read TGCAGCGTGGCCGGGACTAGCCGGGGGAATGAGCAGTTCTTC. Translated, it gives CSVAGTSRGNEQFF.

In DNA, the CDR3 is TGTGCCAGCGATGCTTTCGGACCGAATAGCAATCAGCCCCAGCATTTT. This translates into CASDAFGPNSNQPQHF. The chain couples TRBV9 to TRBJ1-5; D gene ambiguous. Trimming cost V 7 bases and J 0 bases, with 17 bases left between them. The length of the CDR3 is 16 residues. Germline CDR1 and CDR2: SGDLS and YYNGEE.

This sequence joins TRBV7-8 and TRBJ2-1; 8 nucleotides line up with TRBD2. Per germline, CDR1 SGHVS and CDR2 FQNEAQ. This CDR3 region has 15 residues. V dropped 2 bases and J dropped 2; count of bases not matched to a gene: 2. The CDR3 DNA reads TGTGCCAGCAGCTTATTTAGCGGGACCTACAATGAGCAGTTCTTC. As protein: CASSLFSGTYNEQFF.

V and J are TRBV11-1 and TRBJ1-3; D might be TRBD1 (5 bases). Germline CDR1 is SGHAT and CDR2 is FQDESV (reference sequence). Trimming pared 8 bases from V and 2 bases from J, leaving 19 bases between. This CDR3 comprises 16 residues. The CDR3 bases are TGTGCCAGCGGCCCCCGATCGGACACCACTGGAAACACCATATATTTT. This encodes CASGPRSDTTGNTIYF.

This clone was detected many times. V gene TRBV7-6 combines with J gene TRBJ1-2; no definite D call. With 1 base removed from V and 8 bases from J, the gap between germline ends came to 8 bases. The CDR3 spans 12 residues. Germline CDR1 is SGHVS and CDR2 is FNYEAQ. Here the CDR3 reads CASSLGVGGYTF. The CDR3 nucleotides are TGTGCCAGCAGCTTAGGAGTCGGGGGCTACACCTTC. Full variable domain (missing parts from reference TRBV7-6 and TRBJ1-2): GAGVSQSPRYKVTKRGQDVALRCDPISGHVSLYWYRQALGQGPEFLTYFNYEAQQDKSGLPNDRFSAERPEGSISTLTIQRTEQRDSAMYRCASSLGVGGYTFGSGTRLTVV.

The V gene is TRBV13, the J gene TRBJ2-7; D is tentatively TRBD1 or TRBD2 (5 bases each). The CDR3 contains 14 residues. The ends were cut back, 8 bases at V and 4 bases at J, with 18 bases in the middle. Germline assignment: CDR1 PRHDT and CDR2 FYEKMQ (reference sequence). In DNA, the CDR3 is TGTGCCAGCGGCCACCCCCTTGGGGGTTACGAGCAGTACTTC. Protein sequence: CASGHPLGGYEQYF.

This clone has just a few counts. The junction departs from the called germline gene at one end, perhaps through a read error. This chain joins TRBV7-7 and TRBJ2-3; a weak D match, TRBD2 (6 bases). The CDR3 covers 14 residues. CDR1 is SSHAT, CDR2 FNYEAQ, per germline (reference sequence). The DNA for the CDR3 is TGTGCTAGCAGCTCCGGACTAATCCCAGATACGCAGTATTTT. This sequence encodes CASSSGLIPDTQYF.

The chain uses TRBV5-1 and TRBJ1-2; D is unclear. Germline-derived CDR1 and CDR2 are SGHRS and YFSETQ. With 0 bases removed from V and 5 bases from J, the gap between germline ends came to 5 bases. The CDR3 has 12 amino acids. CDR3 bases: TGCGCCAGCAGCTTGGGGCAGTATGGCTACACCTTC. This translates into CASSLGQYGYTF.

The rearrangement joins TRBV7-8 to TRBJ2-3; D gene ambiguous. CDR3 length: 15 residues. V was pared by 1 base and J by 14 bases, with 22 bases between. The germline CDR1 and CDR2 sequences are SGHVS and FQNEAQ. This CDR3 is CASSLVVQVFNPLYF. The CDR3 bases are TGTGCCAGCAGCTTAGTAGTTCAGGTGTTTAATCCTCTGTATTTT.

In DNA form, the CDR3 reads TGTGCCAGCAGCTTGTACGGAGAGCGTCCCTACGAGCAGTACTTC. Encoded protein: CASSLYGERPYEQYF. J is TRBJ2-7 and V is TRBV5-6; D not certain. Germline CDR1 and CDR2: SGHDT and YYEEEE. The CDR3 contains 15 residues. The germline V and J ends were trimmed by 1 base and 2 bases, with 13 bases remaining between them.

CDR3 nucleotide sequence: TGCGCCAGCAGCCTAGCCGTCGACAGGGTCTCAGATACGCAGTATTTT. It is translated as CASSLAVDRVSDTQYF. The V gene is TRBV5-1, the J gene TRBJ2-3; 7 bases are shared with TRBD1. This CDR3 region has 16 residues. The V gene's germline CDR1 is SGHRS and CDR2 YFSETQ. The V and J ends lost 4 bases and 4 bases, in that order; junction bases with no gene match: 12.

This clone appeared many times. The rearrangement links TRBV21-1 to TRBJ1-6. TRBV21-1 is annotated as a pseudogene. This CDR3 is 15 amino acids long. The CDR3 reads CASTNRAAYNSPLHF. The CDR3 bases are TGTGCCAGCACCAACCGGGCCGCTTATAATTCACCCCTCCACTTT.

This sequence joins TRBV16 and TRBJ2-7, with D perhaps assigned TRBD1 or TRBD2 (5 bases each). Trimming took 2 bases from V and 3 from J, leaving 14 bases between them. The V gene's germline CDR1 is KGHSY and CDR2 FQNENV. CDR3 size: 15 residues. The CDR3 bases are TGTGCCAGCAGCCAAGGGGGAGCCTCCAACTACGAGCAGTACTTC. Translation: CASSQGGASNYEQYF.

The V and J genes are TRBV28 and TRBJ2-7, with D perhaps TRBD2 (6 bases). Germline V gives CDR1 MDHEN, CDR2 SYDVKM. V lost 7 bases and J 5 bases, leaving 21 bases between the germline ends. CDR3 length: 15 residues. The CDR3 DNA reads TGTGCCAGCATACCCCGTGGAGGGCCCAACGACGAGCAGTACTTC. Its protein is CASIPRGGPNDEQYF.

The chain couples TRBV5-6 to TRBJ1-2, with D possibly TRBD1 on 6 matching bases. V shed 0 bases and J shed 2 bases, with 14 bases lying between them. The germline CDR1 and CDR2 sequences are SGHDT and YYEEEE. CDR3 length equals 16 residues. The CDR3 DNA reads as TGTGCCAGCAGCTTGGGCGGCCAGGGGAGGAACTATGGCTACACCTTC. It codes for CASSLGGQGRNYGYTF. Full variable domain (rest looked up from reference TRBV5-6 and TRBJ1-2): DAGVTQSPTHLIKTRGQQVTLRCSPKSGHDTVSWYQQALGQGPQFIFQYYEEEERQRGNFPDRFSGHQFPNYSSELNVNALLLGDSALYLCASSLGGQGRNYGYTFGSGTRLTVV.

Only a few counts were recorded for this clone. The chain combines TRBV5-6 with TRBJ2-7; 11 bases align to TRBD1. Trimming took 2 bases from V and 11 from J; bases not matched to a gene: 9. CDR1 SGHDT and CDR2 YYEEEE come from the germline V gene. This CDR3 spans 14 amino acids. CDR3 DNA sequence: TGTGCCAGCAGCTTTTTAGGGACAGGGGGTCACAAGTACTTC. Its translation: CASSFLGTGGHKYF.

The chain has TRBV7-2 and TRBJ1-3; 9 nucleotides match TRBD1. After removal of 5 bases from V and 4 bases from J, the junction contained 6 bases not matched to a gene. The CDR3 spans 15 residues. Germline-derived CDR1 and CDR2 are SGHTA and FQGNSA. As DNA, the CDR3 is TGTGCCAGCAGCCAAACAGGGGGCAAAGGAAACACCATATATTTT. Translated: CASSQTGGKGNTIYF.

This chain connects TRBV5-6 to TRBJ2-7; D unclear. The CDR3 runs to 12 residues. Deletions cut 4 bases from V and 2 bases from J, with 7 bases between. The germline gives CDR1 SGHDT, CDR2 YYEEEE. CDR3 loop: CASSVDAYEQYF. The CDR3 region has the DNA TGTGCCAGCAGCGTGGACGCCTACGAGCAGTACTTC.

The V and J genes are TRBV4-1 and TRBJ1-1; TRBD1 agrees at 7 bases. The germline CDR1 and CDR2 sequences are MGHRA and YSYEKL. The CDR3 runs 14 residues. V lost 3 bases to trimming and J lost 3 bases; unmatched junction nucleotides: 4. Here the CDR3 reads CASSHRGRDTEAFF. CDR3 coding DNA: TGCGCCAGCAGCCACAGGGGGAGGGACACTGAAGCTTTCTTT.

The chain recombines TRBV5-1 with TRBJ1-5; 7 bases fit TRBD1. V was clipped by 0 bases and J by 5 bases; unmatched bases: 5. The CDR3 sequence is 15 residues long. The germline gives CDR1 SGHRS, CDR2 YFSETQ. In DNA form, the CDR3 reads TGCGCCAGCAGCTTGGAGGGGGCCAGACATCAGCCCCAGCATTTT. Its protein is CASSLEGARHQPQHF. Filled out from reference TRBV5-1 and TRBJ1-5, the complete variable domain reads KAGVTQTPRYLIKTRGQQVTLSCSPISGHRSVSWYQQTPGQGLQFLFEYFSETQRNKGNFPGRFSGRQFSNSRSEMNVSTLELGDSALYLCASSLEGARHQPQHFGDGTRLSIL.

Only one count was recorded for this clone. J is TRBJ1-6 and V is TRBV19; D is undetermined. The CDR3 has 16 amino acids. CDR1 and CDR2 (germline): LNHDA, SQIVND (reference sequence). The germline V and J ends were trimmed by 5 bases and 0 bases, with 11 bases remaining between them. The CDR3 protein is CASSSGRGSYNSPLHF. The DNA for the CDR3 is TGTGCCAGTAGTTCCGGACGGGGCTCCTATAATTCACCCCTCCACTTT. Drawing the rest from reference TRBV19 and TRBJ1-6, the complete variable domain is DGGITQSPKYLFRKEGQNVTLSCEQNLNHDAMYWYRQDPGQGLRLIYYSQIVNDFQKGDIAEGYSVSREKKESFPLTVTSAQKNPTAFYLCASSSGRGSYNSPLHFGNGTRLTVT.

The gene calls are TRBV7-8 and TRBJ1-1; D possibly corresponds to TRBD1 (5 bases). Trimming shortened V by 0 bases and J by 3 bases, and 8 bases separated the two germline ends. The germline CDR1 and CDR2 sequences are SGHVS and FQNEAQ. The CDR3 is made up of 14 amino acids. The CDR3 DNA reads TGTGCCAGCAGCTTAGCGGCGGGGCACACTGAAGCTTTCTTT. Its protein is CASSLAAGHTEAFF.

This chain joins TRBV7-9 and TRBJ2-7; the D call may be TRBD1 or TRBD2 (6 bases each). Trimming took 4 bases from V and 5 from J, leaving 12 bases between them. The CDR3 extends over 13 amino acids. Looked up from germline, CDR1 is SEHNR and CDR2 is FQNEAQ (reference sequence). CDR3 coding DNA: TGTGCCAGCAGCTGGGGGGCTCACGACGAGCAGTACTTC. Amino acid sequence: CASSWGAHDEQYF. The full variable domain, rest sourced from reference TRBV7-9 and TRBJ2-7, is DTGVSQNPRHKITKRGQNVTFRCDPISEHNRLYWYRQTLGQGPEFLTYFQNEAQLEKSRLLSDRFSAERPKGSFSTLEIQRTEQGDSAMYLCASSWGAHDEQYFGPGTRLTVT.

The rearrangement joins TRBV5-4 to TRBJ1-1; 7 nucleotides match TRBD1. CDR3 size: 13 residues. V gave up 4 bases and J gave up 5 bases; unmatched junction bases: 5. The germline gives CDR1 SGHNT, CDR2 YYREEE (reference sequence). The CDR3 DNA reads TGTGCCAGCAGCACGCAGGGGGGGACTGAAGCTTTCTTT. The encoded protein is CASSTQGGTEAFF.